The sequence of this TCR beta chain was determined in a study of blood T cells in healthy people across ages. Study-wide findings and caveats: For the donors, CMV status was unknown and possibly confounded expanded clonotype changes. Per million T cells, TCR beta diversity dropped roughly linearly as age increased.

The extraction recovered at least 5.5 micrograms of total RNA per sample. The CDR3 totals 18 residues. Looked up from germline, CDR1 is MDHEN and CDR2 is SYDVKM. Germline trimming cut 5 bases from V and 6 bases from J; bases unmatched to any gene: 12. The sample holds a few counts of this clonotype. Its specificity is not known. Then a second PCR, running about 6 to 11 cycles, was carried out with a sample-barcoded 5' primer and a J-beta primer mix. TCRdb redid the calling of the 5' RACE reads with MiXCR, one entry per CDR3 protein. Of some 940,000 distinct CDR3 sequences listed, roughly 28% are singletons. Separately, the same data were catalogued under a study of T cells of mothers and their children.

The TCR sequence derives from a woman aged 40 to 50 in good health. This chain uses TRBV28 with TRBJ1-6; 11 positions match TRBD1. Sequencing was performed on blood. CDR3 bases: TGTGCCAGCAGTCCATCATCTTTCGGACAGGGGGCTAATTCACCCCTCCACTTT. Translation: CASSPSSFGQGANSPLHF.